This section outlines one T cell receptor beta chain sequence together with its context. What it recognizes is unknown. This specimen belongs to a study of cytomegalovirus exposure and HLA in healthy donors. Looked up from germline, CDR1 is MNHEY and CDR2 is SVGAGI. CDR3 length: 16 residues. V lost 2 bases, J lost 0 bases, and 2 bases stayed unmatched. Study-wide findings and caveats: Most of the TCR beta V segments (in an earlier analysis) were productive either about 87% or about 30% of the time.

Amplification used 60 Vbeta primers and 13 Jbeta primers. Authors' processing steps: It was a later analysis that counted 75 million to 90 million unique TCR beta chains, of which some 12 million were shared. Measured with immunoSEQ multiplex PCR; TCRdb has only the in-frame clones, and not every one. That table furnishes V, J and clone size, whereas the DNA furnished D and trimming. Of about 130,000 clones in the sample, about 74% are singletons; the top ten hold approximately 5.4%. This TCR came from a woman in her forties or fifties in good health and CMV-seropositive. The chain links TRBV6-5 to TRBJ2-1, with 9 positions matching TRBD2. The sample comprised PBMCs. The CDR3 DNA sequence: TGTGCCAGCAGTTACCTAGCGGGGAGCTCCTACAATGAGCAGTTCTTC. Translation: CASSYLAGSSYNEQFF.